The 22 T cell receptor beta chains listed next were all sequenced from one sample in a study of blood T cell repertoires in COVID-19. Method: immunoSEQ multiplex PCR; TCRdb's copy keeps in-frame clones and lacks some. This table has approximately 200,000 clones, 70% to 90% appearing once. The sequenced sample was PBMCs or T cells enriched from blood (not recorded which). The receptors here all came from a woman aged 35 to 49 with acute COVID-19.

The gene calls are TRBV28 and TRBJ1-6, with 10 bases identical to TRBD1. Per the germline V gene, CDR1 is MDHEN and CDR2 is SYDVKM. Trimming cost V 2 bases and J 7 bases; bases outside gene matches: 11. This CDR3 has 18 residues. The CDR3 sequence: CASSLRRFGTGVNSPLHF. The CDR3 region has the DNA TGTGCCAGCAGTTTACGCCGATTTGGGACAGGGGTAAATTCACCCCTCCACTTT.

The CDR3 region is CASGFRTDTIPPTDDQPQHF. DNA of the CDR3: TGTGCTAGTGGTTTTAGAACGGACACGATACCTCCTACCGATGATCAGCCCCAGCATTTT. The V gene is TRBV12-5, the J gene TRBJ1-5, with D possibly matching TRBD1 (5 bases). The V gene lost 3 bases and the J gene lost 5 bases, with 29 bases spanning the gap. The CDR3 length is 20 residues. The germline gives CDR1 LGHNT, CDR2 FRNRAP.

This sequence joins TRBV2 and TRBJ1-2, with 8 nucleotides matching TRBD1. CDR1 is SNHLY and CDR2 is FYNNEI in the germline V gene. The V and J ends lost 6 bases and 4 bases, in that order; junction bases with no gene match: 10. CDR3 size: 15 residues. CDR3 sequence: CASSFPRQGSYGYTF. CDR3 nucleotides: TGTGCCAGCAGCTTCCCGAGACAGGGGTCCTATGGCTACACCTTC. The variable domain in full, completed from reference TRBV2 and TRBJ1-2, reads EPEVTQTPSHQVTQMGQEVILRCVPISNHLYFYWYRQILGQKVEFLVSFYNNEISEKSEIFDDQFSVERPDGSNFTLKIRSTKLEDSAMYFCASSFPRQGSYGYTFGSGTRLTVV.

The chain couples TRBV7-8 to TRBJ2-7; 8 bases are shared with TRBD1. The CDR3 loop spans 15 amino acids. CDR1 is SGHVS and CDR2 is FQNEAQ in the germline V gene. After removal of 6 bases from V and 1 base from J, the junction contained 8 bases not matched to a gene. The CDR3 sequence is CASRRGTGESYEQYF. The CDR3 bases are TGTGCCAGCAGGCGTGGGACAGGAGAATCCTACGAGCAGTACTTC.

The gene calls are TRBV6-5 and TRBJ2-2; D not certain. Germline values: CDR1 MNHEY, CDR2 SVGAGI. This CDR3 comprises 12 residues. V was trimmed by 3 bases and J by 5 bases, leaving 4 bases between them. The CDR3 DNA reads as TGTGCCAGCAGTTATTTAACCGGGGAGCTGTTTTTT. Its translation is CASSYLTGELFF.

The genes are TRBV28 and TRBJ2-7, with 7 positions matching TRBD2. With 6 bases clipped from V and 2 bases from J, the junction kept 7 bases outside the gene matches. CDR3 length: 14 amino acids. Per germline, CDR1 MDHEN and CDR2 SYDVKM. CDR3 region: CASRSSGKPYEQYF. In nucleotides, the CDR3 is TGTGCCAGCAGGAGCAGCGGGAAACCCTACGAGCAGTACTTC.

Here the CDR3 DNA reads TGTGCCAGCGGGGAGGGATCATATAATTCACCCCTCCACTTT. Encoded protein: CASGEGSYNSPLHF. V and J are TRBV6-5 and TRBJ1-6; no clear D. Germline values: CDR1 MNHEY, CDR2 SVGAGI. The CDR3 is 14 residues long. V was pared by 8 bases and J by 4 bases, with 12 bases between.

The chain links TRBV7-6 to TRBJ1-1; 11 positions match TRBD1. The junction had 5 bases not matched to a gene; V was cut back by 0 bases and J by 5 bases. Germline V gives CDR1 SGHVS, CDR2 FNYEAQ. The CDR3 loop spans 16 amino acids. CDR3: CASSLAFGTGGTEAFF. For the CDR3, the DNA is TGTGCCAGCAGCTTAGCGTTCGGGACAGGGGGGACTGAAGCTTTCTTT. The complete variable domain, with remaining parts taken from reference TRBV7-6 and TRBJ1-1, reads GAGVSQSPRYKVTKRGQDVALRCDPISGHVSLYWYRQALGQGPEFLTYFNYEAQQDKSGLPNDRFSAERPEGSISTLTIQRTEQRDSAMYRCASSLAFGTGGTEAFFGQGTRLTVV.

This CDR3 is CASSNSRGYTF. The CDR3 DNA is TGTGCCAGCAGTAATTCTAGGGGCTACACCTTC. V is TRBV12-3 or TRBV12-4 and J is TRBJ1-2, with no clear D. The V gene lost 5 bases and the J gene lost 8 bases, with 9 bases spanning the gap. The CDR3 sequence is 11 residues long.

V usage is TRBV5-1 and J usage is TRBJ2-1, with 9 nucleotides matching TRBD2. CDR3 length: 14 residues. Germline CDR1 SGHRS, CDR2 YFSETQ. Germline trimming cut 2 bases from V and 7 bases from J; bases unmatched to any gene: 4. The CDR3: CASSFPSGDNEQFF. The CDR3 DNA sequence: TGCGCCAGCAGCTTTCCTAGCGGGGATAATGAGCAGTTCTTC.

This clone turned up a few times. This sequence joins TRBV6-1 and TRBJ1-4; 11 nucleotides match TRBD1. The V segment lost 4 bases and the J segment 7 bases; nucleotides outside the gene matches: 8. The CDR3 consists of 16 residues. CDR1 MNHNS and CDR2 SASEGT come from the germline V gene. In nucleotides, the CDR3 is TGTGCCAGCAGTGTGGACAGGGGGCGCCTTGGTGAAAAACTGTTTTTT. Its protein product is CASSVDRGRLGEKLFF.

The chain's CDR3 is CASSLAISQSTDTQYF. As DNA, the CDR3 is TGTGCCAGCAGCTTGGCCATCTCACAAAGCACAGATACGCAGTATTTT. V is TRBV5-8 and J is TRBJ2-3, with no clear D. The CDR3 runs 16 residues. Germline loops: CDR1 SGHTS, CDR2 YDEGEE. V shed 0 bases and J shed 0 bases, with 11 bases lying between them.

The chain joins TRBV3-1 (or the pseudogene TRBV3-2) to TRBJ1-1; D is undetermined. Germline assignment: CDR1 LGHDT and CDR2 YNNKEL (reference sequence). This CDR3 has 13 amino acids. The germline V and J ends were trimmed by 2 bases and 4 bases, with 8 bases remaining between them. As DNA, the CDR3 is TGTGCCAGCAGCCAAATGGCAGGCACTGAAGCTTTCTTT. This sequence encodes CASSQMAGTEAFF.

Concerning this clone itself: One junction end does not reproduce the germline sequence, and a read error may be involved. J is TRBJ1-3 and V is TRBV7-7; D ambiguous. The V gene's germline CDR1 is SSHAT and CDR2 FNYEAQ (reference sequence). The CDR3 totals 17 residues. CDR3 bases: TGTGCTAGCAGCCCCTTAGTCAGTGTTGCTGGTGGAGACACCATATATTTT. Protein sequence: CASSPLVSVAGGDTIYF.

The CDR3 protein is CASSPPLAGLSETQYF. The CDR3 nucleotides are TGTGCCAGCTCACCACCACTAGCGGGATTGTCAGAGACCCAGTACTTC. This rearrangement joins TRBV18 to TRBJ2-5; TRBD2 aligns across 10 bases. With V trimmed by 0 bases and J by 4 bases, 5 bases remained unmatched. The V gene's germline CDR1 is KGHSH and CDR2 LQKENI. This CDR3 comprises 16 residues.

This chain connects TRBV7-3 to TRBJ2-3; 8 nucleotides align to TRBD2. With V trimmed by 2 bases and J by 5 bases, 9 bases remained unmatched. CDR1 is SGHTA, CDR2 FQGTGA, per germline. The CDR3 length is 16 residues. Here the CDR3 reads CASSLGLAGTGDTQYF. CDR3 DNA: TGTGCCAGCAGCTTAGGATTAGCGGGGACCGGAGATACGCAGTATTTT.

This chain uses TRBV28 with TRBJ2-7, with a possible D match to TRBD2 (6 bases). Looked up from germline, CDR1 is MDHEN and CDR2 is SYDVKM. The CDR3 has 16 amino acids. Between the trimmed V and J ends, which lost 5 bases and 6 bases, there was a span of 23 bases. The CDR3: CASSHPGSGEAAEQYF. CDR3 bases: TGTGCCAGCAGTCACCCAGGGTCGGGAGAAGCTGCCGAGCAGTACTTC. The full variable domain, rest sourced from reference TRBV28 and TRBJ2-7, is DVKVTQSSRYLVKRTGEKVFLECVQDMDHENMFWYRQDPGLGLRLIYFSYDVKMKEKGDIPEGYSVSREKKERFSLILESASTNQTSMYLCASSHPGSGEAAEQYFGPGTRLTVT.

V is TRBV7-3 and J is TRBJ1-2; D may be TRBD1 (5 bases). The CDR3 consists of 16 residues. The germline V and J ends were trimmed by 2 bases and 5 bases, with 18 bases remaining between them. From germline, CDR1 is SGHTA and CDR2 FQGTGA. CDR3 sequence (DNA): TGTGCCAGCAGCTTATCCGGAGGGCAGGGACTGTATGGCTACACCTTC. Protein: CASSLSGGQGLYGYTF.

V is TRBV6-6 and J is TRBJ1-2, with D tentatively TRBD1 (6 bases). This CDR3 has 13 residues. V was pared by 5 bases and J by 2 bases, with 9 bases between. The germline CDR1 and CDR2 sequences are MNHNY and SVGAGI (reference sequence). The CDR3 here is CASSGRGNYGYTF. In DNA, the CDR3 is TGTGCCAGCAGTGGCAGGGGAAACTATGGCTACACCTTC.

This clone was recorded a few times. The rearrangement uses TRBV6-6 and TRBJ1-2; D may be TRBD1 (5 bases). CDR1 is MNHNY, CDR2 SVGAGI, per germline (reference sequence). The CDR3 has 13 amino acids. Deletions cut 7 bases from V and 4 bases from J, with 13 bases between. In DNA, the CDR3 is TGTGCCAGCAATGGTCAGGGTGCCTATGGCTACACCTTC. Translation: CASNGQGAYGYTF.

The CDR3 region has the DNA TGTGCCAGCAGTACTTACCCTCCAGGGAATCAGCCCCAGCATTTT. Protein: CASSTYPPGNQPQHF. The chain uses TRBV6-5 and TRBJ1-5; possible D gene TRBD1, 5 bases. The germline CDR1 and CDR2 sequences are MNHEY and SVGAGI. Trimming took 5 bases from V and 4 from J, leaving 15 bases between them. This CDR3 spans 15 amino acids.

V usage is TRBV9 and J usage is TRBJ2-2; maybe TRBD1 (6 bases). The germline V gene encodes CDR1 SGDLS and CDR2 YYNGEE. Trimming pared 3 bases from V and 0 bases from J, leaving 12 bases between. The CDR3 totals 16 residues. Written as DNA, the CDR3 is TGTGCCAGCAGCGCCCAGACAGGCGCGAACACCGGGGAGCTGTTTTTT. It yields the protein CASSAQTGANTGELFF.